Shown below are 30 T cell receptor beta chains from a single sample sequenced in a study of cytomegalovirus exposure and HLA in healthy donors. A multiplex PCR was run with 60 Vbeta primers and 13 Jbeta primers. Using immunoSEQ multiplex PCR, the repertoire was profiled, and TCRdb retains in-frame clones only, with some absent. Of about 260,000 clones in the sample, roughly four fifths were seen once. Sequenced sample: PBMCs. These receptors all stem from a woman aged 40 to 49 in good health and CMV-seropositive.

This sequence joins TRBV7-8 and TRBJ2-7; 8 positions match TRBD1. Trimming at V came to 5 bases and at J to 3 bases, leaving 6 bases not matched to a gene. Germline lookup yields CDR1 SGHVS and CDR2 FQNEAQ. This CDR3 has 14 amino acids. The CDR3: CASSPRQGNYEQYF. CDR3 DNA sequence: TGTGCCAGCAGCCCCAGACAGGGGAACTACGAGCAGTACTTC. The full variable domain, completed using reference TRBV7-8 and TRBJ2-7, is GAGVSQSPRYKVAKRGQDVALRCDPISGHVSLFWYQQALGQGPEFLTYFQNEAQLDKSGLPSDRFFAERPEGSVSTLKIQRTQQEDSAVYLCASSPRQGNYEQYFGPGTRLTVT.

The rearrangement joins TRBV19 to TRBJ2-1; 13 bases are shared with TRBD2. J gave up 11 bases and V 6 bases, and 10 bases lay outside the gene matches. This CDR3 is 15 amino acids long. From germline, CDR1 is LNHDA and CDR2 SQIVND (reference sequence). CDR3 protein: CASRPLAGGPYKQFF. The CDR3 bases are TGTGCCAGTAGACCACTAGCGGGAGGGCCATACAAGCAGTTCTTC.

The CDR3 spells CAWIRGGWGTENEQFF. For the CDR3, the DNA is TGTGCCTGGATAAGGGGGGGGTGGGGAACTGAGAATGAGCAGTTCTTC. The chain uses TRBV30 and TRBJ2-1; possibly TRBD2 for D (7 bases). The CDR3 consists of 16 residues. V lost 4 bases and J lost 7, with 23 bases in between. Germline CDR1 GTSNPN, CDR2 SVGIG (reference sequence).

Concerning this clone itself: Different DNA sequences within this sample yield the same CDR3. The chain links TRBV27 to TRBJ2-7; 9 nucleotides match TRBD1. The V gene end was trimmed by 1 base and the J gene end by 6 bases; junction bases not matched to a gene: 4. In germline, CDR1 is MNHEY, CDR2 SMNVEV (reference sequence). The CDR3 is 14 amino acids. The CDR3 DNA reads TGTGCCAGCAGTTTATGGGGACAGGGAGGCGAGCAGTACTTC. It specifies CASSLWGQGGEQYF.

This chain joins TRBV7-3 and TRBJ1-1; D is perhaps TRBD1 (5 bases). The CDR3 has 16 residues. Germline loops: CDR1 SGHTA, CDR2 FQGTGA. Trimming took off 5 bases at V and 0 bases at J, with 16 bases between the two ends. CDR3 in amino acids: CASSPDPGLLNTEAFF. The DNA for the CDR3 is TGTGCCAGCAGCCCGGACCCGGGACTGCTGAACACTGAAGCTTTCTTT.

The chain combines TRBV4-2 with TRBJ1-1; D gene uncertain. V lost 0 bases to trimming and J lost 6 bases, with 14 bases between them. Germline loops: CDR1 LGHNA, CDR2 YNFKEQ. This CDR3 has 15 residues. The CDR3 loop is CASSQEKAGTPEAFF. The DNA for the CDR3 is TGTGCCAGCAGCCAAGAAAAGGCAGGTACCCCTGAAGCTTTCTTT.

The J gene is TRBJ1-1, the V gene TRBV29-1, with D hard to call. From germline, CDR1 is SQVTM and CDR2 ANQGSEA. The CDR3 covers 13 residues. Trimming took 6 bases from V and 3 from J, leaving 14 bases between them. Written as DNA, the CDR3 is TGCAGCGTCGGGGATATGATGGACACTGAAGCTTTCTTT. It is translated as CSVGDMMDTEAFF.

The chain combines TRBV28 with TRBJ1-5, with 10 bases fitting TRBD1. CDR3 size: 16 residues. Trimming removed 3 bases from V and 4 bases from J; junction bases left unmatched: 6. Per germline, CDR1 MDHEN and CDR2 SYDVKM. DNA for the CDR3: TGTGCCAGCAGTTTCTGGGACAGGGGCGTTAATCAGCCCCAGCATTTT. Translation gives CASSFWDRGVNQPQHF.

The chain employs TRBV19 and TRBJ2-7; 12 nucleotides line up with TRBD2. The germline CDR1 and CDR2 sequences are LNHDA and SQIVND (reference sequence). The V and J ends lost 3 bases and 4 bases, in that order; junction bases with no gene match: 13. The CDR3 is made up of 18 amino acids. The CDR3 DNA reads as TGTGCCAGTAGTATGCTTGCGGGGACTAGCGGGCAAGCATACGAGCAGTACTTC. Translated: CASSMLAGTSGQAYEQYF.

The chain is built from TRBV25-1 and TRBJ1-3; 10 bases map to TRBD1. The CDR3 contains 15 residues. J was trimmed by 2 bases and V by 7 bases; bases with no gene match: 5. CDR1 MGHDK and CDR2 SYGVNS come from the germline V gene. CDR3 nucleotide sequence: TGTGCCAGCACCCCCGGGACAGGGGCTGGAAACACCATATATTTT. It yields the protein CASTPGTGAGNTIYF.

This rearrangement joins TRBV18 to TRBJ1-1; D unclear. V lost 5 bases and J lost 5, with 15 bases in between. Germline V gene data show CDR1 as KGHSH and CDR2 as LQKENI. This CDR3 has 14 amino acids. The CDR3 DNA is TGTGCCAGCTCATCGGTGGAGGGTGGGACTGAAGCTTTCTTT. Translating it yields CASSSVEGGTEAFF.

The table lists this clone with a few counts. The chain combines TRBV7-8 with TRBJ1-3; unclear D gene. V was cut by 5 bases and J by 3 bases, with 8 bases left in between. The CDR3 has 13 amino acids. Germline loops: CDR1 SGHVS, CDR2 FQNEAQ. CDR3 in amino acids: CASSLTSGNTIYF. The CDR3 DNA sequence: TGTGCCAGCAGCCTCACAAGTGGAAACACCATATATTTT.

This clone was seen a single time. This chain joins TRBV2 and TRBJ2-2; unclear D gene. This CDR3 contains 15 residues. V lost 0 bases, J lost 6 bases, and 11 bases lay in between. The V gene's germline CDR1 is SNHLY and CDR2 FYNNEI. The CDR3 DNA reads TGTGCCAGCAGTGAAGCTCCGCCTACCGCCGGGGAGCTGTTTTTT. Protein: CASSEAPPTAGELFF.

The chain links TRBV4-3 to TRBJ2-7; possibly TRBD2 for D (6 bases). The germline V gene has CDR1 LGHNA and CDR2 YSLEER. This CDR3 spans 16 amino acids. V lost 3 bases to trimming and J lost 2 bases, with 17 bases between them. The CDR3 DNA follows: TGCGCCAGCAGCCAGACGGCGGACTACTCCACCTACGAGCAGTACTTC. This translates into CASSQTADYSTYEQYF.

The rearrangement joins TRBV30 to TRBJ1-1; tentatively, D is TRBD1 (5 bases). The germline V gene has CDR1 GTSNPN and CDR2 SVGIG (reference sequence). There are 14 residues in the CDR3. The V end was cut by 1 base, the J end by 10 bases, with 19 bases between. CDR3 sequence (DNA): TGTGCCTGGAGTGCCTTATCAGGGATTAGTGGAGCTTTCTTT. Residues: CAWSALSGISGAFF. The full variable domain, in which reference TRBV30 and TRBJ1-1 provide the parts outside the CDR3, is SQTIHQWPATLVQPVGSPLSLECTVEGTSNPNLYWYRQAAGRGLQLLFYSVGIGQISSEVPQNLSASRPQDRQFILSSKKLLLSDSGFYLCAWSALSGISGAFFGQGTRLTVV.

For this clone: At one of its ends the junction is not consistent with the germline gene, which may arise from a read error. CDR3 sequence reads: CASSKSTDYGYTF. CDR3 nucleotides: TGTGCCAGCAGTAAATCGACAGACTATGGCTACACCTTC. The genes are TRBV19 and TRBJ1-2; tentative D call: TRBD1 (5 bases). Germline V gene sequence: CDR1 LNHDA, CDR2 SQIVND (reference sequence). The CDR3 consists of 13 residues.

This sequence joins TRBV7-8 and TRBJ1-4; perhaps TRBD1 as D (6 bases). The germline V gene has CDR1 SGHVS and CDR2 FQNEAQ. With 2 bases removed from V and 7 bases from J, the gap between germline ends came to 14 bases. CDR3 length equals 15 residues. The CDR3 DNA is TGTGCCAGCAGCTTAACCAGGGGCTTTTCTGAAAAACTGTTTTTT. As protein: CASSLTRGFSEKLFF. The full variable domain, its missing parts supplied by reference TRBV7-8 and TRBJ1-4, is GAGVSQSPRYKVAKRGQDVALRCDPISGHVSLFWYQQALGQGPEFLTYFQNEAQLDKSGLPSDRFFAERPEGSVSTLKIQRTQQEDSAVYLCASSLTRGFSEKLFFGSGTQLSVL.

The chain combines TRBV9 with TRBJ1-1; D gene ambiguous. The V gene's germline CDR1 is SGDLS and CDR2 YYNGEE. V lost 0 bases, J lost 5 bases, and 8 bases lay in between. The CDR3 is 13 residues long. CDR3 nucleotides: TGTGCCAGCAGCGTAGCACCGGTGACTGAAGCTTTCTTT. It encodes CASSVAPVTEAFF.

The V call is TRBV25-1, the J call TRBJ1-1, with 11 bases that match TRBD1. The CDR3 consists of 18 residues. CDR1 and CDR2 (germline): MGHDK, SYGVNS. With 4 bases clipped from V and 0 bases from J, the junction kept 10 bases outside the gene matches. Here the CDR3 DNA reads TGTGCCAGCAGTGGAGCCGGGACAGGGGGAAAGATGAACACTGAAGCTTTCTTT. Its protein is CASSGAGTGGKMNTEAFF. Full variable domain (remainder filled in from reference TRBV25-1 and TRBJ1-1): EADIYQTPRYLVIGTGKKITLECSQTMGHDKMYWYQQDPGMELHLIHYSYGVNSTEKGDLSSESTVSRIRTEHFPLTLESARPSHTSQYLCASSGAGTGGKMNTEAFFGQGTRLTVV.

The J gene is TRBJ2-7, the V gene TRBV29-1, with 9 bases that match TRBD1. V lost 7 bases, J lost 5 bases, and 9 bases stayed unmatched. This CDR3 is 13 amino acids long. The V gene's germline CDR1 is SQVTM and CDR2 ANQGSEA. For the CDR3, the DNA is TGCAGCGCCGCCCCGACAGGGGGGGACGAGCAGTACTTC. It encodes CSAAPTGGDEQYF.

V is TRBV6-5 and J is TRBJ1-1; no firm D call. V lost 8 bases and J 0 bases, leaving 13 bases between the germline ends. CDR1 and CDR2 from the germline V gene are MNHEY and SVGAGI. This CDR3 has 14 amino acids. The CDR3 region is CASGSAGMNTEAFF. CDR3 sequence (DNA): TGTGCCAGCGGTTCCGCGGGTATGAACACTGAAGCTTTCTTT.

The chain uses TRBV28 and TRBJ1-1; D gene unclear. Trimming pared 3 bases from V and 4 bases from J, leaving 9 bases between. The CDR3 extends over 13 amino acids. The germline CDR1 and CDR2 sequences are MDHEN and SYDVKM. CDR3 nucleotides: TGTGCCAGCAGTTTCCCGACTGCCACTGAAGCTTTCTTT. Translated, it gives CASSFPTATEAFF.

The V gene is TRBV29-1, the J gene TRBJ1-1; D may be TRBD1 (6 bases). V lost 4 bases, J lost 5 bases, and 14 bases lay in between. The CDR3 spans 13 residues. Germline CDR1 is SQVTM and CDR2 is ANQGSEA. The CDR3 reads CSVGPRGLTEAFF. The CDR3, as DNA: TGCAGCGTTGGGCCGCGGGGGCTTACTGAAGCTTTCTTT. The full variable domain, in which reference TRBV29-1 and TRBJ1-1 provide the parts outside the CDR3, is SAVISQKPSRDICQRGTSLTIQCQVDSQVTMMFWYRQQPGQSLTLIATANQGSEATYESGFVIDKFPISRPNLTFSTLTVSNMSPEDSSIYLCSVGPRGLTEAFFGQGTRLTVV.

The V call is TRBV5-1, the J call TRBJ2-3; TRBD2 matches at 13 bases. The CDR3 contains 15 residues. V lost 6 bases to trimming and J lost 3 bases; unmatched junction nucleotides: 4. Per the germline V gene, CDR1 is SGHRS and CDR2 is YFSETQ. DNA for the CDR3: TGCGCCAGCACCCTACTAGCGGGAGGGACAGATACGCAGTATTTT. Translation: CASTLLAGGTDTQYF.

This clone was counted only a few times. The CDR3: CASSTSSYEQYF. The CDR3 DNA reads as TGTGCCAGCAGCACTAGCTCCTACGAGCAGTACTTC. This chain connects TRBV28 to TRBJ2-7; maybe TRBD2 (5 bases). From germline, CDR1 is MDHEN and CDR2 SYDVKM. Trimming left V 6 bases short and J 0 bases short, with 6 bases between. The CDR3 contains 12 residues. The full variable domain, its missing parts supplied by reference TRBV28 and TRBJ2-7, is DVKVTQSSRYLVKRTGEKVFLECVQDMDHENMFWYRQDPGLGLRLIYFSYDVKMKEKGDIPEGYSVSREKKERFSLILESASTNQTSMYLCASSTSSYEQYFGPGTRLTVT.

This clone has just one count. The chain employs TRBV28 and TRBJ2-3; D is unresolved. Looked up from germline, CDR1 is MDHEN and CDR2 is SYDVKM. The length of the CDR3 is 15 residues. V lost 2 bases and J lost 0, with 9 bases in between. The CDR3 DNA sequence: TGTGCCAGCAGTTTACAAAAAACTAGCACAGATACGCAGTATTTT. It encodes CASSLQKTSTDTQYF.

As regards this clone: Relative to the germline gene, one junction end is altered; a read error may explain this. J is TRBJ2-4 and V is TRBV19; D is undetermined. Per the germline V gene, CDR1 is LNHDA and CDR2 is SQIVND (reference sequence). CDR3 length: 13 residues. CDR3 amino acids: CASSSEPKNSQYF. CDR3 in DNA: TGTGCCAGTAGCTCCGAACCCAAAAACAGTCAGTACTTC. The variable domain in full, completed from reference TRBV19 and TRBJ2-4, reads DGGITQSPKYLFRKEGQNVTLSCEQNLNHDAMYWYRQDPGQGLRLIYYSQIVNDFQKGDIAEGYSVSREKKESFPLTVTSAQKNPTAFYLCASSSEPKNSQYFGAGTRLSVL.

The gene calls are TRBV2 and TRBJ1-6, with a weak D call TRBD1 (5 bases). Germline V gene data show CDR1 as SNHLY and CDR2 as FYNNEI. Between the trimmed V and J ends, which lost 6 bases and 9 bases, there was a span of 12 bases. The CDR3 loop spans 13 amino acids. Written as DNA, the CDR3 is TGTGCCAGCAGGTCCCAGGGAGGTTCACCCCTCCACTTT. It yields the protein CASRSQGGSPLHF.

In this sample, this clone turned up a few times. This sequence joins TRBV5-1 and TRBJ2-7, with no clear D. V was trimmed by 1 base and J by 5 bases, leaving 7 bases between them. The CDR3 has 12 amino acids. CDR1 and CDR2 (germline): SGHRS, YFSETQ. The CDR3 here is CASSLTRDEQYF. CDR3 DNA: TGCGCCAGCAGCTTGACTCGCGACGAGCAGTACTTC.

The CDR3 bases are TGTGCCAGCAGCTTAGTCGCCCGGAGCTCCTACAATGAGCAGTTCTTC. It specifies CASSLVARSSYNEQFF. The chain is built from TRBV7-8 and TRBJ2-1; D ambiguous. The CDR3 has 16 residues. Germline-derived CDR1 and CDR2 are SGHVS and FQNEAQ. Trimming stripped 1 base from V and 0 bases from J, with 10 bases between.